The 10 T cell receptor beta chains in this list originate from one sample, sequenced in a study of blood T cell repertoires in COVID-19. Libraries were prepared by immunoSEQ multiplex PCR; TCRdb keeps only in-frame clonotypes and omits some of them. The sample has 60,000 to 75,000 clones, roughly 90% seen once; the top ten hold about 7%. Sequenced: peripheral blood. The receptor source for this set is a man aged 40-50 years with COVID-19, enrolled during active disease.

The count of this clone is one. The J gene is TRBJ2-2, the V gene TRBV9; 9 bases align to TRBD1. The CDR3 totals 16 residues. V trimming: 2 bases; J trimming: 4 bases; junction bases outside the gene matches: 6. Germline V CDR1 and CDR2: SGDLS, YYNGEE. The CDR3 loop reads CASSVPGQGGTGELFF. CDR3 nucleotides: TGTGCCAGCAGCGTCCCGGGACAGGGTGGCACCGGGGAGCTGTTTTTT.

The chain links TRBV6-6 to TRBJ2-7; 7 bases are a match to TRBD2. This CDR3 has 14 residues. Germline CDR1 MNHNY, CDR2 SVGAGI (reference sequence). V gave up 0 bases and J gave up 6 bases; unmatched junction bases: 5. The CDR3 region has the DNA TGTGCCAGCAGTTACTCGATGGGGGAGGGCGAGCAGTACTTC. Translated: CASSYSMGEGEQYF.

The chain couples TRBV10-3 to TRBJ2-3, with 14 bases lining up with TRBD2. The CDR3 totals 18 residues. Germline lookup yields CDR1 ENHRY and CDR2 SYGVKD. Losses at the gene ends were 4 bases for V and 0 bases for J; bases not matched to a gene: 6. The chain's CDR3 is CAISGRTSGGSSTDTQYF. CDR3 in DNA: TGTGCCATCAGTGGAAGGACTAGCGGGGGGTCAAGCACAGATACGCAGTATTTT.

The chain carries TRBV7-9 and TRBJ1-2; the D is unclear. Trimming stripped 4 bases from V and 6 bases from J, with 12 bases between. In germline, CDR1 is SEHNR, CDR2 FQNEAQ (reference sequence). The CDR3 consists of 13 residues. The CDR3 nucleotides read TGTGCCAGCAGCTCTCCCGGGAGGGATGGCTACACCTTC. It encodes CASSSPGRDGYTF.

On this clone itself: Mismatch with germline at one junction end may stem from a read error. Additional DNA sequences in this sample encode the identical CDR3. CDR3 DNA sequence: TGTGCCAGCAGTTTGGCGGGAAAAGAAACCCAGTACTTC. Translation: CASSLAGKETQYF. This sequence joins TRBV13 and TRBJ2-5; tentatively, D is TRBD2 (6 bases). The CDR3 loop spans 13 amino acids. Germline-derived CDR1 and CDR2 are PRHDT and FYEKMQ (reference sequence).

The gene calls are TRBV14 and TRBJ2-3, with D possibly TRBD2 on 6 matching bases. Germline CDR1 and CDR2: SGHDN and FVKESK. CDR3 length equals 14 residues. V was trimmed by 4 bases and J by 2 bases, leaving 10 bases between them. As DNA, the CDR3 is TGTGCCAGCAGCCCGGGACTCGACACAGATACGCAGTATTTT. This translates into CASSPGLDTDTQYF.

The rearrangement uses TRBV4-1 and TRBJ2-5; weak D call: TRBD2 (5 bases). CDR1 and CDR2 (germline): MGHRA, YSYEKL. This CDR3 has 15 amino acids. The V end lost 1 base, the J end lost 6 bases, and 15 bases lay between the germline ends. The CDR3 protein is CASSQAPVATKTQYF. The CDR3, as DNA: TGCGCCAGCAGCCAAGCACCAGTAGCGACAAAGACCCAGTACTTC.

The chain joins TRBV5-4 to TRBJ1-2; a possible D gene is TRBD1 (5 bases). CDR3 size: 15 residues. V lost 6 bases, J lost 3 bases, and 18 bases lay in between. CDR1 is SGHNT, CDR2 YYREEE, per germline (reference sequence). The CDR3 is CASTVRSRGDYGYTF. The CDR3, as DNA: TGTGCCAGCACCGTTCGGTCGCGGGGGGACTATGGCTACACCTTC.

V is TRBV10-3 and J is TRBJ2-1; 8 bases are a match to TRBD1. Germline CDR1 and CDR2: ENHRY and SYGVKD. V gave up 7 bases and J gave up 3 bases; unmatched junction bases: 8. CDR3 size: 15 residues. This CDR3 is CAITETGELYNEQFF. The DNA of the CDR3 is TGTGCCATCACCGAGACAGGGGAGCTCTACAATGAGCAGTTCTTC.

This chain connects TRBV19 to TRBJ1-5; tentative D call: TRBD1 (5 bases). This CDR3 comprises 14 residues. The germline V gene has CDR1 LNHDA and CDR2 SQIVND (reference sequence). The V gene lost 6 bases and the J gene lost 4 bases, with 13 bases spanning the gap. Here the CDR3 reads CASSIPTVNQPQHF. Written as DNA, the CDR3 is TGTGCCAGTAGCATCCCGACAGTGAATCAGCCCCAGCATTTT.